The clone carrying this T cell receptor beta chain was observed once. J gave up 4 bases and V 5 bases, and 18 bases lay outside the gene matches. CDR3 length: 18 residues. The source of the sample is a study of technical replicates of blood from a few donors. Sequencing was performed with immunoSEQ multiplex PCR; in TCRdb, only in-frame clones are kept and a portion is missing. This sample has 85,000 to 100,000 clones, with around 95% found just once. Sequenced material: T cells isolated from PBMCs. The receptor was derived from a human donor in good health. The chain recombines TRBV23-1 with TRBJ1-2; 8 bases fit TRBD1. TRBV23-1 is recorded as an ORF, its role being uncertain. The CDR3 DNA reads as TGCGCCAGCAGTAAAACTATAACACAGGGGGTGGTCGGCTATGGCTACACCTTC. This translates into CASSKTITQGVVGYGYTF.